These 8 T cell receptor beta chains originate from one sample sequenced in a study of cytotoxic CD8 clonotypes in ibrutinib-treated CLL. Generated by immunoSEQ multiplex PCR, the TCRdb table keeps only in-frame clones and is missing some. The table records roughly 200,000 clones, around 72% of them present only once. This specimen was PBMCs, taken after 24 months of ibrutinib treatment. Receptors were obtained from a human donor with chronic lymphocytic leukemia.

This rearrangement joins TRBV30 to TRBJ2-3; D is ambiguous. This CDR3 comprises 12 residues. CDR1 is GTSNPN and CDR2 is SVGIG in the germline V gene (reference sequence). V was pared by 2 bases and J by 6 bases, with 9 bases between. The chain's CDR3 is CAWSPSRDTQYF. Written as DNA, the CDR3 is TGTGCCTGGAGTCCCTCTAGGGATACGCAGTATTTT.

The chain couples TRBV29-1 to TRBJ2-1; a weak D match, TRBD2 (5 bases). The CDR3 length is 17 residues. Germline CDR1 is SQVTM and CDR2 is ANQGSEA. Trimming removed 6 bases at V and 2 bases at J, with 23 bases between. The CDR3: CSVIPGILRAAYNEQFF. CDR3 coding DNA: TGCAGCGTCATTCCGGGAATTTTGAGGGCCGCCTACAATGAGCAGTTCTTC.

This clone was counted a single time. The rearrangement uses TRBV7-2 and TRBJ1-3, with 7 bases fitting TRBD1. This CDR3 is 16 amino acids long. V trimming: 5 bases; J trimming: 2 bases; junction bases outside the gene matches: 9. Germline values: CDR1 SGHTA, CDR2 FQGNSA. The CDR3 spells CASSLHPDRAGNTIYF. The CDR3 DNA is TGTGCCAGCAGCCTCCACCCCGACAGGGCTGGAAACACCATATATTTT.

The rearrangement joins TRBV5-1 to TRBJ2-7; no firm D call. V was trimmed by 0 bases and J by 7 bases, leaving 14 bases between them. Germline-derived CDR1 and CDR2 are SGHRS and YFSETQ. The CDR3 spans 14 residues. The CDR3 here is CASSLVSYSGEQYF. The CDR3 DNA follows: TGCGCCAGCAGCTTGGTTAGTTATTCGGGTGAGCAGTACTTC.

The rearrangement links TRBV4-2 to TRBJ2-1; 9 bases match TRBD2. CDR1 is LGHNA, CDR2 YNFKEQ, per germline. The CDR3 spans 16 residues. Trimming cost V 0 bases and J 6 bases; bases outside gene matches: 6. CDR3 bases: TGTGCCAGCAGCCAAGAACCGACTAGCGGAGCCAATGAGCAGTTCTTC. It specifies CASSQEPTSGANEQFF.

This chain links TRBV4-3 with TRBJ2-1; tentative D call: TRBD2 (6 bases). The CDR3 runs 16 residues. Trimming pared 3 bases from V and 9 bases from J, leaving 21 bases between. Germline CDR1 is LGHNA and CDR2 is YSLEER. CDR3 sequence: CASSQDSRLAYGEQFF. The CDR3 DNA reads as TGCGCCAGCAGCCAGGACTCCCGGCTAGCGTACGGTGAGCAGTTCTTC.

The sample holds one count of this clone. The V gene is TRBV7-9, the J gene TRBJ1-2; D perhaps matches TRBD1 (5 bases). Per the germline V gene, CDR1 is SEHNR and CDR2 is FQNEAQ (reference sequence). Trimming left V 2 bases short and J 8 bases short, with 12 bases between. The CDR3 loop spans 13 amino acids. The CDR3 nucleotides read TGTGCCAGCAGCTTATACGTCGGGGACGGCTACACCTTC. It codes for CASSLYVGDGYTF.

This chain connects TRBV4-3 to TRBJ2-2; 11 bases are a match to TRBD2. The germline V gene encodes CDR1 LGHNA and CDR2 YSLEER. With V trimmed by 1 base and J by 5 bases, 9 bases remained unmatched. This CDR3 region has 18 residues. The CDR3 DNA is TGCGCCAGCAGCCAAGGAATTAGCGGGAGGGCCGGGACCGGGGAGCTGTTTTTT. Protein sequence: CASSQGISGRAGTGELFF.